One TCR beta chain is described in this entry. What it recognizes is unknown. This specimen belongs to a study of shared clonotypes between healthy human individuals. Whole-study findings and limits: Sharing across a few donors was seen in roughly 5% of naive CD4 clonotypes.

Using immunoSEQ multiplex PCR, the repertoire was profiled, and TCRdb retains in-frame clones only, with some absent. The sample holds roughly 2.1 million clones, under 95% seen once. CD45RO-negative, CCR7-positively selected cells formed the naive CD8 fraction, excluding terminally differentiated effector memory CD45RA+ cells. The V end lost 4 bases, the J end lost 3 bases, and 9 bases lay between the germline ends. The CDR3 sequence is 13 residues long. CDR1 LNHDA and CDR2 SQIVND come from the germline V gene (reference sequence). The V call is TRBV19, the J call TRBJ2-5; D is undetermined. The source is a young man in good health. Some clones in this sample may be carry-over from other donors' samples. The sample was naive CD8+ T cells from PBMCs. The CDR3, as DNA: TGTGCCAGTAGTACCGACACCGAAGAGACCCAGTACTTC. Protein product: CASSTDTEETQYF.